A selection of T cell receptor beta chains follows, all from one sample in a study of technical replicates of blood from several donors. The method was immunoSEQ multiplex PCR; TCRdb's version includes in-frame clones alone and lacks a portion of them. The sample includes almost 70,000 clones, about 91% of them seen just once. Source material: T cells isolated from PBMCs. The receptors here all came from a human donor in good health. Each CDR3 is given with its conserved first and last residue. The D gene is left open where the match is weak. A row's size may be missing; if present it is once, few, many or a size class.

D: .
V: TRBV4-3
size: .
J: TRBJ1-2
CDR3: CASSQEGQLNYGYTF
DNA: TGCGCCAGCAGCCAAGAAGGACAGCTAAACTATGGCTACACCTTC

D: .
V: TRBV5-6
size: .
J: TRBJ1-2
CDR3: CASSTGSHFDYTF
DNA: TGTGCCAGCAGCACCGGGTCCCACTTTGACTACACCTTC

D: .
V: TRBV2
size: .
J: TRBJ1-3
CDR3: CASSGGPGNTIYF
DNA: TGTGCCAGCAGCGGAGGACCCGGAAACACCATATATTTT

D: .
V: TRBV9
size: .
J: TRBJ1-3
CDR3: CASSAEQGPGNTIYF
DNA: TGTGCCAGCAGCGCCGAACAGGGTCCTGGAAACACCATATATTTT

D: .
V: TRBV7-2
size: .
J: TRBJ2-7
CDR3: CASSFVHRFEQYF
DNA: TGTGCCAGCAGCTTTGTCCACAGGTTCGAGCAGTACTTC

D: .
V: TRBV6-6
size: .
J: TRBJ2-7
CDR3: CASRLGPRTNEQYF
DNA: TGTGCCAGCAGATTGGGGCCTCGAACCAACGAGCAGTACTTC

D: TRBD2
V: TRBV29-1
size: .
J: TRBJ2-1
CDR3: CSYRLSSGTGGFSYNEQFF
DNA: TGCAGCTATCGGTTGTCTAGCGGGACCGGGGGGTTCTCCTACAATGAGCAGTTCTTC

D: .
V: TRBV5-4
size: .
J: TRBJ2-5
CDR3: CASSLKRRVIEEETQYF
DNA: TGTGCCAGCAGCTTGAAGAGGCGGGTTATTGAAGAAGAGACCCAGTACTTC

D: TRBD2
V: TRBV19
size: .
J: TRBJ2-1
CDR3: CASARLAGGPHEQFF
DNA: TGTGCCAGTGCTAGACTAGCGGGAGGGCCCCATGAGCAGTTCTTC

D: .
V: TRBV30
size: .
J: TRBJ1-1
CDR3: CAWSRQQGTEAFF
DNA: TGTGCCTGGAGTCGCCAACAGGGAACTGAAGCTTTCTTT

D: TRBD1
V: TRBV27
size: .
J: TRBJ1-2
CDR3: CASSPGTGDGYTF
DNA: TGTGCCAGCAGCCCTGGGACAGGGGATGGCTACACCTTC

D: TRBD1
V: TRBV10-3
size: .
J: TRBJ2-7
CDR3: CATGQGVQLKYEQYF
DNA: TGTGCCACGGGACAGGGGGTCCAATTGAAGTACGAGCAGTACTTC

D: TRBD2
V: TRBV30
size: .
J: TRBJ2-1
CDR3: CAWSLAGAIYNEQFF
DNA: TGTGCCTGGAGCCTAGCGGGAGCCATCTACAATGAGCAGTTCTTC

D: .
V: TRBV7-3
size: .
J: TRBJ1-1
CDR3: CASSEDSWGTEAFF
DNA: TGTGCCAGCAGCGAAGACAGCTGGGGAACTGAAGCTTTCTTT

D: .
V: TRBV19
size: .
J: TRBJ1-1
CDR3: CASSNTGMNTEAFF
DNA: TGTGCCAGTAGTAACACAGGGATGAACACTGAAGCTTTCTTT

D: .
V: TRBV30
size: once
J: TRBJ2-1
CDR3: CAWFPKGEGNEQFF
DNA: TGTGCCTGGTTCCCAAAGGGGGAGGGCAATGAGCAGTTCTTC

D: TRBD1
V: TRBV9
size: once
J: TRBJ1-5
CDR3: CASSFGTDQPQHF
DNA: TGTGCCAGCAGCTTCGGGACAGATCAGCCCCAGCATTTT

D: .
V: TRBV30
size: .
J: TRBJ2-1
CDR3: CAWIGLAHNEQFF
DNA: TGTGCCTGGATCGGGCTAGCGCACAATGAGCAGTTCTTC

D: TRBD2
V: TRBV10-2
size: .
J: TRBJ2-7
CDR3: CASKEREMGEQYF
DNA: TGCGCCAGCAAGGAGCGGGAGATGGGCGAGCAGTACTTC